This T cell receptor (beta chain) originates from a study of blood T cell repertoires in COVID-19. Across the whole study: Sources were T cells, B-cell-depleted T cells, or PBMCs; the material itself was cDNA or gDNA.

As processed by the authors: The assay estimated nucleated cells by amplifying reference gene primers. Generated by immunoSEQ multiplex PCR, the TCRdb table keeps only in-frame clones and is missing some. V and J calls and clone size come straight from that table; D and trimming were deduced from the DNA. Of 140,000 to 150,000 clones listed, approximately 80% were seen once; the top ten hold around 5%. Trimming removed 5 bases at V and 3 bases at J, with 15 bases between. From germline, CDR1 is SGHTA and CDR2 FQGNSA. The CDR3 is 15 amino acids. Sequenced: peripheral blood. V and J are TRBV7-2 and TRBJ2-3; tentative D call: TRBD1 (7 bases). The sequence was collected from a woman aged 45-65 years with acute or convalescent COVID-19. The CDR3 sequence is CASSLQTGRTDTQYF. The CDR3 DNA reads TGTGCCAGCAGCCTCCAGACAGGGAGGACAGATACGCAGTATTTT.